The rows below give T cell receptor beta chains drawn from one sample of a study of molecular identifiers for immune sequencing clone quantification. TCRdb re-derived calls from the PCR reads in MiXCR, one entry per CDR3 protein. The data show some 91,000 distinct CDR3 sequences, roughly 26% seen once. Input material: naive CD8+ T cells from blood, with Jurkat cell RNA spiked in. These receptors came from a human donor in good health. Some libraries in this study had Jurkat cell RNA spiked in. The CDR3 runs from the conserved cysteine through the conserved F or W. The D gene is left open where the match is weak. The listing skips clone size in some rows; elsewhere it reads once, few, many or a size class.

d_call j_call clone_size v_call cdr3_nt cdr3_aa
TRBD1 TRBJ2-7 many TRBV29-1 TGCAGCGCCCAGGTGGGGGACAGGGAACCTTCCTACGAGCAGTACTTC CSAQVGDREPSYEQYF
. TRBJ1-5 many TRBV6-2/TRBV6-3 TGTGCCAGCAGTTACTGGGGGAATCAGCCCCAGCATTTT CASSYWGNQPQHF
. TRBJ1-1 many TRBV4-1 TGCGCCAGCAGCCAAGGTTGGGGCGGAAACACTGAAGCTTTCTTT CASSQGWGGNTEAFF
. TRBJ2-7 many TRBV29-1 TGCAGCGTTGAAGACGGCAAGGGGGGGACCTACGAGCAGTACTTC CSVEDGKGGTYEQYF
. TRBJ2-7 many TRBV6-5 TGTGCCAGCAGTTCCGATCACGACGAAGGGGGCGAGCAGTACTTC CASSSDHDEGGEQYF
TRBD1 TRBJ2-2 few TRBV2 TGTGCCAGCAGCAAGGACAGGGTAGGCACCGGGGAGCTGTTTTTT CASSKDRVGTGELFF
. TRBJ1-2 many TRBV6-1 TGTGCCAGCAGTGATAGTTTCTGGGGGTCCTATGGCTACACCTTC CASSDSFWGSYGYTF
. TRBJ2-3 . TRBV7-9 TGTGCCAGCAACGACTTAGGGCGGGGACCTTACACAGATAGGCAGTATTTT CASNDLGRGPYTDRQYF
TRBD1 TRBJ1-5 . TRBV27 TGTGCCAGCAGTCAACAGGGGGCTTTTCAGCCCCAGCATTTT CASSQQGAFQPQHF
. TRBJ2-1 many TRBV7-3 TGTGCCAGCAGCTTAAGTCCAGGCGGGGCCTACAATGAGCAGTTCTTC CASSLSPGGAYNEQFF
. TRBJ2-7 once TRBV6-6 TGTCCCAGCAGTTCCTCGACCGCCACTAACTACGAGCAGTACTTC CPSSSSTATNYEQYF
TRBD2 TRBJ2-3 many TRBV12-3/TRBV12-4 TGTGCCAGCGGAACCGGGACTAGCGAGGATACGCAGTATTTT CASGTGTSEDTQYF
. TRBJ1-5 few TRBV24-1 TGTGCCACCAGTGAGACGGGTAAAAATCAGCCCCAGCATTTT CATSETGKNQPQHF
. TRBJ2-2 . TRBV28 TGTGCCAGCAGTCCTCTTAGGGCCGGGGAGCCGTTTTTT CASSPLRAGEPFF
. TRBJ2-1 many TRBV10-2 TGCGCCAGCAGTGTAAAGACCCATGAGCAGTTCTTC CASSVKTHEQFF
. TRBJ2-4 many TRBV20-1 TGCAGTGCTAGAGATGGCACTGTAGCCAAAAACATTCAGTACTTC CSARDGTVAKNIQYF